The source of this T cell receptor (beta chain) is a study of identical twins. Findings of the study overall: The models systematically underestimated how much out-of-frame TCR alpha was shared in monozygotic twins. Sequences that were out-of-frame, alpha and twin-shared displayed an excess of low generation probability. Fewer insertions were carried by abundant cord blood beta clonotypes, but none was seen in memory repertoires.

Trimming pared 0 bases from V and 3 bases from J, leaving 7 bases between. The CDR3 extends over 13 amino acids. Germline loops: CDR1 SGHRS, CDR2 YFSETQ. This clonotype has more than one count but fewer than ten. Its antigen is unidentified. From the 5' RACE reads, TCRdb called clonotypes with MiXCR, one entry per CDR3 protein. The data contain 1.5 million to 2 million distinct CDR3 sequences, more than 30% of them singletons. The chain recombines TRBV5-1 with TRBJ2-7; no reliable D call. This clonotype was obtained from a newborn girl in good health. Sequencing was done on a sample of cord blood. The CDR3 DNA reads as TGCGCCAGCAGCTTGGATCATCTCTACGAGCAGTACTTC. This sequence encodes CASSLDHLYEQYF.